One T cell receptor beta chain is described in this entry. Its antigen is undetermined. These data originate in a study of cytomegalovirus exposure and HLA in healthy donors. V lost 2 bases and J lost 12; bases outside the gene matches: 4. Germline CDR1 is GTSNPN and CDR2 is SVGIG (reference sequence). The CDR3 is 11 residues long. Primers: 60 Vbeta forward and 13 Jbeta reverse. As handled by the study authors: Later analysis identified some 88 million unique TCR beta chains, roughly 11 million shared. Using immunoSEQ multiplex PCR, the repertoire was profiled, and TCRdb retains in-frame clones only, with some absent. That table gives V, J and clone size, and the DNA gave D and trimming. This sample has some 110,000 clones; around 10% occur once, and the top ten carry over 2.5%. General study points: What a later analysis reportedly showed was that an Asian-associated ancestry cluster had fewer N-insertions than the roughly 720-donor mean. V- and J-gene trimming of TCR beta was linked (in a later analysis) to a missense DCLRE1C variant.

The genes are TRBV30 and TRBJ1-2, with TRBD1 matching over 9 bases. The clonotype originates from a man aged 25 to 40 in good health and CMV-seronegative. The sequenced material came from PBMCs. CDR3 protein: CAWSNGQGNTF. In DNA, the CDR3 is TGTGCCTGGAGTAATGGACAGGGGAACACCTTC. The variable domain in full, completed from reference TRBV30 and TRBJ1-2, reads SQTIHQWPATLVQPVGSPLSLECTVEGTSNPNLYWYRQAAGRGLQLLFYSVGIGQISSEVPQNLSASRPQDRQFILSSKKLLLSDSGFYLCAWSNGQGNTFGSGTRLTVV.